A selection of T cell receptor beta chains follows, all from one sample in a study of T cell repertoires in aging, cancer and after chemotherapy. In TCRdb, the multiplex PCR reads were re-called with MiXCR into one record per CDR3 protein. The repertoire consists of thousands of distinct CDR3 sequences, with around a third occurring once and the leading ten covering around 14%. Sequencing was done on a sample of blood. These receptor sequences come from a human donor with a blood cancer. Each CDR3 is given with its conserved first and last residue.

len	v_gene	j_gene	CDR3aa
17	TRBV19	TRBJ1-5	CASSTTRVGWSNQPQHF
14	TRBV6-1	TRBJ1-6	CASSRDRTNSPLHF
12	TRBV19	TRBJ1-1	CASSIGGSEAFF
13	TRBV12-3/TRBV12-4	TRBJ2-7	CASSRTGAYEQYF
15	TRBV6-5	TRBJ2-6	CASSDRTAGANVLTF
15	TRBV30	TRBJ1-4	CAWRGRDTLNEKLFF
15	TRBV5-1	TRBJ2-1	CASSLVAGGNNEQFF
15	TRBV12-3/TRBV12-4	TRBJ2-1	CASSPTSGGRNEQFF
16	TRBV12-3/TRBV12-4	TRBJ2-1	CASRKGGGVKNNEQFF
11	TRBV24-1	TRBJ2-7	CATNRTYEQYF
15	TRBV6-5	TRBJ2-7	CASSYSNGFSYEQYF
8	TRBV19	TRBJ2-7	CASQEQYF
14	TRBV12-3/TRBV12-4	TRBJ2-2	CASSSGTGAGELFF
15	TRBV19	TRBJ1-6	CASSFSRVHNSPLHF
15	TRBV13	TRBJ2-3	CASSIGQGSTDTQYF
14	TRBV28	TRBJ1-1	CASSLRDSYTEAFF
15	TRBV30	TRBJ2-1	CAWKGLAGPYNEQFF
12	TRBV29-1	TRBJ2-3	CSVGQGRDTQYF
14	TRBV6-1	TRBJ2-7	CASRGTSGFYEQYF
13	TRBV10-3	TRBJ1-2	CAISEAGNYGYTF
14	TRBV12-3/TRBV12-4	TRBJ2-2	CASSLYPNTGELFF
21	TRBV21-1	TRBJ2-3	CASSLREEAAGHVPCTDTQYF
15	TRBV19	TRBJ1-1	CASSIGAGRNTEAFF
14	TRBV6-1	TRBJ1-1	CASSEITGGTEAFF
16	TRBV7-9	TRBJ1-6	CASSLSSGWEDSPLHF
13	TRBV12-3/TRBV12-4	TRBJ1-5	CASSLAGNQPQHF
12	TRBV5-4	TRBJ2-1	CASTGPYGVQFF
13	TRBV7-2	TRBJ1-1	CASSLGQGDEAFF
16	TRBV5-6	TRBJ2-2	CASSLEGQGRTGELFF
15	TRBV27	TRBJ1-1	CASSLSWGADTEAFF
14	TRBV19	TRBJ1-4	CASSLQGVNEKLFF
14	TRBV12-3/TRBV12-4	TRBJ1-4	CASVRGSLNEKLFF
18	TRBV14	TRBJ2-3	CASSSIRLAGGRVDTQYF
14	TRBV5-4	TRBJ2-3	CASRNSGGLDTQYF
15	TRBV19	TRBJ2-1	CASSIGASGGNEQFF
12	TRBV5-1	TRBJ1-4	CASSLGQEKLFF
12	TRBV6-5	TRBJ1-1	CASSFTGGEAFF
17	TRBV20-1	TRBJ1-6	CSARDTGGPSYNSPLHF
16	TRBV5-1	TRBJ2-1	CASGRTTGASYNEQFF
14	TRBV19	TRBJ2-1	CASQAGGRIHEQFF
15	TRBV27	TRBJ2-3	CASSLLLGHTDTQYF
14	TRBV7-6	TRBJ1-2	CASSLSGPEDGYTF
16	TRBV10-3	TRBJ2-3	CAISARWGGDTDTQYF
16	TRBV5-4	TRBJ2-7	CASSLWGRTGPYEQYF
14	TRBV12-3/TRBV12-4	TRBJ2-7	CASGRGTGIYEQYF
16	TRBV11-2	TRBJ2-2	CASSLGRQGATGELFF
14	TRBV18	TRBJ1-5	CASQGGGGDQPQHF
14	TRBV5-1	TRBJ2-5	CASSLGATQETQYF